Listed below are T cell receptor beta chains from one sample, sequenced in a study of blood T cell repertoires in COVID-19. Profiling relied on immunoSEQ multiplex PCR, and the TCRdb table lists in-frame clones only, not all of them. The data show about 100,000 clones, about 80% seen once. The specimen was peripheral blood. These receptors came from a woman aged 65 to 85 with acute or convalescent COVID-19. Both conserved end residues are part of each CDR3. A D gene is named only where the DNA matches it firmly. Clone size appears in some rows only: once, few, many, or a class for an expanded clone.

CDR3 length	V gene	D gene	J gene	clone size	CDR3 DNA	CDR3 protein
16	TRBV19	NA	TRBJ1-3	NA	TGTGCCAGCAGCCCGAGGCCGGGCGGGCCTGGGAACACCATATATTTT	CASSPRPGGPGNTIYF
14	TRBV6-6	NA	TRBJ1-4	NA	TGTGCCAGCAGTTACCCGGAGGACGGGGAAAAACTGTTTTTT	CASSYPEDGEKLFF
16	TRBV7-3	TRBD1	TRBJ1-2	NA	TGTGCCAGCAGTAAAACCGGGACAGGGTACGATGGGGGCTACACCTTC	CASSKTGTGYDGGYTF
13	TRBV7-2	NA	TRBJ2-1	NA	TGTGCCAGCAGCCCCGCGGCTAGAAATGAGCAGTTCTTC	CASSPAARNEQFF
15	TRBV9	TRBD2	TRBJ2-3	NA	TGTGCCAGCAGCCCTACGACTAGCGGGTCAGATACGCAGTATTTT	CASSPTTSGSDTQYF
15	TRBV5-1	NA	TRBJ2-3	once	TGCGCCAGCAGCTTGGCCTTTAGGGGCGCAGATACGCAGTATTTT	CASSLAFRGADTQYF
14	TRBV5-1	TRBD1	TRBJ2-7	NA	TGCGCCAGCAGCACCAGGACAGGGGGCTACGAGCAGTACTTC	CASSTRTGGYEQYF
13	TRBV12-3/TRBV12-4	TRBD1	TRBJ1-2	NA	TGTGCCAGCAGCCCCGACAGGGCCTATGGCTACACCTTC	CASSPDRAYGYTF
14	TRBV11-2	NA	TRBJ2-5	NA	TGTGCCAGCAGTTTCGGACATCAGGAGGAGACCCAGTACTTC	CASSFGHQEETQYF
15	TRBV19	TRBD1	TRBJ1-5	NA	TGTGCCAGTAGTATAGATCGAGGGGGCCCTCAGCCCCAGCATTTT	CASSIDRGGPQPQHF
15	TRBV19	NA	TRBJ2-1	NA	TGTGCCAGTAGTATTCAGGGGCGCATCTCTAATGAGCAGTTCTTC	CASSIQGRISNEQFF
16	TRBV19	TRBD1	TRBJ1-2	NA	TGTGCCAGTAGTATAGCCGAAGAGGACAGGTTTAGAGGCTACACCTTC	CASSIAEEDRFRGYTF
17	TRBV27	NA	TRBJ1-6	NA	TGTGCCAGCAGTTTATTTCCGAGGGACATTCTCGATTCACCCCTCCACTTT	CASSLFPRDILDSPLHF
14	TRBV5-8	NA	TRBJ1-3	NA	TGTGCCAGCAGCCACGGCGGCTCTGGAAACACCATATATTTT	CASSHGGSGNTIYF
14	TRBV19	NA	TRBJ1-6	NA	TGTGCCAGTAGTATCGGAGGACAGAATTCACCCCTCCACTTT	CASSIGGQNSPLHF
16	TRBV5-5	TRBD2	TRBJ2-1	once	TGTGCCAGCAGCTTGGCTATTAGCGGGGGCTACAATGAGCAGTTCTTC	CASSLAISGGYNEQFF
14	TRBV2	NA	TRBJ1-2	NA	TGTGCCAGCAGTGGATTTCAGGGGACCTATGGCTACACCTTC	CASSGFQGTYGYTF
14	TRBV6-5	NA	TRBJ2-2	once	TGTGCCAGCAGTTACTCAGGGGACACCGGGGAGCTGTTTTTT	CASSYSGDTGELFF